Given below is one T cell receptor beta chain in context. Its antigen is unidentified. Sequencing used immunoSEQ multiplex PCR; TCRdb keeps in-frame clones, though not all of them. The repertoire consists of 120,000 to 150,000 clones, with nearly 80% occurring once and the leading ten covering roughly 9.8%. The record originates from a study of PD-1 blockade in classical Hodgkin lymphoma. Findings of the study overall: Researchers reported that CD4+ TCR diversity, though not CD8+, rose significantly by C4D1. Why the repertoires differ is still unclear, perhaps disease activity or prior therapy. Newly diagnosed patients were said to have less baseline TCR diversity than healthy donors did.

In every patient, relapse followed autologous stem cell transplantation, while exposure to brentuximab vedotin differed. Complete response, partial response or progressive disease constituted the best responses recorded. Germline V lookup: CDR1 MRHNA, CDR2 SNTAGT. Deletions cut 3 bases from V and 8 bases from J, with 11 bases between. The CDR3 loop spans 13 amino acids. This receptor was obtained from a human donor with classical Hodgkin lymphoma. This sample comprised peripheral blood mononuclear cells (PBMCs), obtained before the second cycle of nivolumab. The chain recombines TRBV6-4 with TRBJ2-4; D gene ambiguous. The CDR3 nucleotides are TGTGCCAGCAGTGAAACGATATTTGACATTCAGTACTTC. It codes for CASSETIFDIQYF.